This T cell receptor (beta chain) was identified in a study of T-cell memory formation after mild COVID-19. Trimming cost V 2 bases and J 8 bases, with 16 bases left between them. The CDR3 has 16 amino acids. CDR1 is SEHNR, CDR2 FQNEAQ, per germline (reference sequence). TCRdb reprocessed the 5' RACE reads via MiXCR and lists one record per CDR3 protein. The sample has more than 350,000 distinct CDR3 sequences, around a sixth seen once; the top ten hold 20% to 25%. The sequence was collected from a man aged 18 to 30 who had mild COVID-19 (a few samples of this study predate the infection). Cell type and time point are not known. The sequenced sample was PBMCs or a T cell subset sorted from them (not recorded which). The V call is TRBV7-9, the J call TRBJ1-6; D not resolved. The CDR3 region has the DNA TGTGCCAGCAGCTTATGGGGTTACCTGGGAGATTCACCCCTCCACTTT. Translating gives CASSLWGYLGDSPLHF. Full variable domain (rest looked up from reference TRBV7-9 and TRBJ1-6): DTGVSQNPRHKITKRGQNVTFRCDPISEHNRLYWYRQTLGQGPEFLTYFQNEAQLEKSRLLSDRFSAERPKGSFSTLEIQRTEQGDSAMYLCASSLWGYLGDSPLHFGNGTRLTVT.